The 23 T cell receptor beta chains below come from one sample, sequenced in a study of technical replicates of blood from a handful of donors. Profiling relied on immunoSEQ multiplex PCR, and the TCRdb table lists in-frame clones only, not all of them. Found here are about 34,000 clones, more than 90% of them singletons; the top ten hold around 4.1%. Source material: PBMCs. The receptor set was obtained from a human donor in good health. Some clones in this sample may be carry-over from other donors' samples.

The chain joins TRBV30 to TRBJ2-1, with D possibly matching TRBD2 (5 bases). Germline CDR1 GTSNPN, CDR2 SVGIG (reference sequence). Between the trimmed V and J ends, which lost 4 bases and 7 bases, there was a span of 11 bases. This CDR3 has 12 residues. CDR3 loop: CAWNAGRNEQFF. For the CDR3, the DNA is TGTGCCTGGAATGCGGGCAGGAATGAGCAGTTCTTC. Filled out from reference TRBV30 and TRBJ2-1, the complete variable domain reads SQTIHQWPATLVQPVGSPLSLECTVEGTSNPNLYWYRQAAGRGLQLLFYSVGIGQISSEVPQNLSASRPQDRQFILSSKKLLLSDSGFYLCAWNAGRNEQFFGPGTRLTVL.

The chain recombines TRBV6-5 with TRBJ1-1; D is ambiguous. The length of the CDR3 is 14 residues. The ends were cut back, 0 bases at V and 4 bases at J, with 9 bases in the middle. Germline CDR1 is MNHEY and CDR2 is SVGAGI. CDR3 in DNA: TGTGCCAGCAGTTACTCTGCTACTCGCACTGAAGCTTTCTTT. It encodes CASSYSATRTEAFF.

The V gene is TRBV4-2, the J gene TRBJ1-5; a possible D gene is TRBD1 (6 bases). V gave up 5 bases and J gave up 9 bases, with 20 bases separating them. Germline V gene sequence: CDR1 LGHNA, CDR2 YNFKEQ. CDR3 length: 15 amino acids. The CDR3 DNA is TGTGCCAGCAGCGCTGCCCAGGACAGCCCAGGGCCCCAGCATTTT. This gives the protein CASSAAQDSPGPQHF.

This clone showed up just once. This chain links TRBV28 with TRBJ1-2, with 10 bases lining up with TRBD1. The CDR3 sequence is 17 residues long. Germline V gene data show CDR1 as MDHEN and CDR2 as SYDVKM. V was pared by 5 bases and J by 1 base, with 10 bases of the junction left unmatched. CDR3 amino acids: CASSDGQGGIHNYGYTF. The DNA of the CDR3 is TGTGCCAGCAGTGACGGACAGGGGGGGATTCATAACTATGGCTACACCTTC.

The V call is TRBV7-8, the J call TRBJ1-2; D unresolved. CDR1 and CDR2 from the germline V gene are SGHVS and FQNEAQ. V lost 5 bases and J 6 bases, leaving 19 bases between the germline ends. The CDR3 runs to 15 residues. This CDR3 reads CASSPNAQAPHGYTF. Here the CDR3 DNA reads TGTGCCAGCAGCCCCAATGCCCAGGCCCCCCATGGCTACACCTTC.

CDR3 region: CASTPLEEGKTQYF. The CDR3 coding sequence is TGTGCCAGCACCCCATTAGAGGAGGGAAAGACCCAGTACTTC. The chain uses TRBV9 and TRBJ2-5; a possible D gene is TRBD2 (6 bases). CDR1 SGDLS and CDR2 YYNGEE come from the germline V gene. V gave up 6 bases and J gave up 6 bases, with 18 bases separating them. The CDR3 covers 14 residues.

By share, this clone counts as large. This rearrangement joins TRBV10-3 to TRBJ2-7; TRBD2 matches 7 bases. Trimming cost V 7 bases and J 2 bases; bases outside gene matches: 23. The CDR3 extends over 19 amino acids. Germline loops: CDR1 ENHRY, CDR2 SYGVKD. CDR3 bases: TGTGCCATCAATGGGGGAGGGAAGGTCGGTTTGCGGGTAACCTACGAGCAGTACTTC. Translated, it gives CAINGGGKVGLRVTYEQYF.

This CDR3 reads CSVEEDRPSGANVLTF. In DNA form, the CDR3 reads TGCAGCGTCGAGGAGGACAGACCCTCTGGGGCCAACGTCCTGACTTTC. The chain uses TRBV29-1 and TRBJ2-6; a possible D gene is TRBD1 (6 bases). The CDR3 consists of 16 residues. V lost 6 bases to trimming and J lost 0 bases, with 15 bases between them. The germline gives CDR1 SQVTM, CDR2 ANQGSEA.

The genes are TRBV30 and TRBJ1-5; D unclear. This CDR3 region has 13 residues. From germline, CDR1 is GTSNPN and CDR2 SVGIG (reference sequence). V gave up 0 bases and J gave up 2 bases, with 5 bases separating them. This CDR3 is CAWSVAGNQPQHF. CDR3 bases: TGTGCCTGGAGTGTTGCAGGCAATCAGCCCCAGCATTTT.

The chain uses TRBV10-3 and TRBJ1-4; 8 bases are shared with TRBD1. Germline V gene sequence: CDR1 ENHRY, CDR2 SYGVKD. V trimming: 1 base; J trimming: 8 bases; junction bases outside the gene matches: 9. This CDR3 comprises 16 residues. The CDR3 DNA follows: TGTGCCATCAGTGAGTTCCAGGGGACAGGCGGGGAAAAACTGTTTTTT. This translates into CAISEFQGTGGEKLFF.

J is TRBJ2-3 and V is TRBV5-6, with TRBD2 matching over 10 bases. The CDR3 length is 18 residues. V shed 0 bases and J 2 bases; nucleotides not matched to a gene: 9. From germline, CDR1 is SGHDT and CDR2 YYEEEE. The CDR3 is CASSLASGSPDATDTQYF. The CDR3 nucleotides read TGTGCCAGCAGCTTGGCTAGCGGGAGCCCGGATGCCACAGATACGCAGTATTTT.

The V call is TRBV7-3, the J call TRBJ2-2; D is perhaps TRBD2 (7 bases). The ends were cut back, 5 bases at V and 3 bases at J, with 19 bases in the middle. In germline, CDR1 is SGHTA, CDR2 FQGTGA. The CDR3 covers 17 residues. CDR3: CASSIPAGGADTGELFF. CDR3 in DNA: TGTGCCAGCAGCATCCCAGCTGGGGGGGCCGACACCGGGGAGCTGTTTTTT. The variable domain in full, completed from reference TRBV7-3 and TRBJ2-2, reads GAGVSQTPSNKVTEKGKYVELRCDPISGHTALYWYRQSLGQGPEFLIYFQGTGAADDSGLPNDRFFAVRPEGSVSTLKIQRTERGDSAVYLCASSIPAGGADTGELFFGEGSRLTVL.

The chain carries TRBV21-1 and TRBJ2-7; the listed D gene, TRBD2, was not tested against the DNA. TRBV21-1 is a known pseudogene. The CDR3 spans 14 residues. CDR3 bases: TGTGCCAGCATCAATCCCCTGCCGGACTTGGAGCAGTACTTC. This sequence encodes CASINPLPDLEQYF.

J is TRBJ1-3 and V is TRBV6-6; no definite D call. Germline CDR1 is MNHNY and CDR2 is SVGAGI (reference sequence). Trimming stripped 2 bases from V and 4 bases from J, with 15 bases between. This CDR3 contains 16 residues. The CDR3 here is CASSYVASTEGNTIYF. In DNA form, the CDR3 reads TGTGCCAGCAGTTACGTGGCCTCCACCGAAGGAAACACCATATATTTT.

This rearrangement joins TRBV6-6 to TRBJ2-3; 10 bases are a match to TRBD2. This CDR3 contains 14 residues. V dropped 8 bases and J dropped 3; count of bases not matched to a gene: 5. CDR1 and CDR2 from the germline V gene are MNHNY and SVGAGI (reference sequence). CDR3 DNA: TGTGCCAGCGTACCTAGCGGGAGAACAGATACGCAGTATTTT. Its protein is CASVPSGRTDTQYF.

The CDR3 loop reads CSVQGAGELFF. DNA of the CDR3: TGCAGCGTCCAGGGGGCCGGGGAGCTGTTTTTT. This chain links TRBV29-1 with TRBJ2-2; 7 bases match TRBD1. Per germline, CDR1 SQVTM and CDR2 ANQGSEA. Unmatched junction bases numbered 1, after V lost 6 bases and J lost 6 bases. The CDR3 has 11 amino acids.

V usage is TRBV7-9 and J usage is TRBJ1-6; tentative D call: TRBD1 (6 bases). The CDR3 loop spans 15 amino acids. The germline V gene has CDR1 SEHNR and CDR2 FQNEAQ (reference sequence). Trimming took off 1 base at V and 7 bases at J, with 11 bases between the two ends. CDR3 sequence reads: CASSLEPQGNSPLHF. In nucleotides, the CDR3 is TGTGCCAGCAGCTTAGAGCCACAGGGAAATTCACCCCTCCACTTT.

The chain joins TRBV5-8 to TRBJ2-3, with TRBD2 identical over 12 bases. The CDR3 has 17 amino acids. Germline CDR1 SGHTS, CDR2 YDEGEE. V trimming: 8 bases; J trimming: 2 bases; junction bases outside the gene matches: 12. The CDR3 DNA reads as TGTGCCAGTCCCACGGCGACTAGCGGGAGCCACACAGATACGCAGTATTTT. Its protein is CASPTATSGSHTDTQYF.

This rearrangement joins TRBV28 to TRBJ1-1, with a possible D match to TRBD1 (6 bases). The CDR3 contains 15 residues. Germline V gene sequence: CDR1 MDHEN, CDR2 SYDVKM. The V and J ends lost 1 base and 0 bases respectively, with 9 bases between them. In DNA form, the CDR3 reads TGTGCCAGCAGTTTATTGGACAGCCTGAACACTGAAGCTTTCTTT. Residues: CASSLLDSLNTEAFF.

The chain employs TRBV7-9 and TRBJ2-3; 7 bases map to TRBD1. The CDR3 consists of 15 residues. Germline trimming cut 5 bases from V and 5 bases from J; bases unmatched to any gene: 10. Germline V CDR1 and CDR2: SEHNR, FQNEAQ (reference sequence). The CDR3 is CASSIRQGPKDTQYF. CDR3 nucleotides: TGTGCCAGCAGCATTCGACAGGGTCCGAAAGATACGCAGTATTTT.

V gene TRBV7-2 combines with J gene TRBJ1-4; D is uncertain. Germline V gene data show CDR1 as SGHTA and CDR2 as FQGNSA. The germline V and J ends were trimmed by 5 bases and 5 bases, with 18 bases remaining between them. The CDR3 has 16 residues. The DNA of the CDR3 is TGTGCCAGCAGCCCGAGTGCGGGGAAATTCAATGAAAAACTGTTTTTT. It is translated as CASSPSAGKFNEKLFF. The full variable domain, in which reference TRBV7-2 and TRBJ1-4 provide the parts outside the CDR3, is GAGVSQSPSNKVTEKGKDVELRCDPISGHTALYWYRQSLGQGLEFLIYFQGNSAPDKSGLPSDRFSAERTGGSVSTLTIQRTQQEDSAVYLCASSPSAGKFNEKLFFGSGTQLSVL.

The V and J genes are TRBV5-1 and TRBJ2-3, with 7 nucleotides matching TRBD1. CDR3 length equals 15 residues. Germline assignment: CDR1 SGHRS and CDR2 YFSETQ. The V segment lost 4 bases and the J segment 0 bases; nucleotides outside the gene matches: 5. This chain's CDR3 is CASSPGQSSTDTQYF. CDR3 coding DNA: TGCGCCAGCAGCCCGGGACAGTCGAGCACAGATACGCAGTATTTT.

This chain connects TRBV6-1 to TRBJ2-1, with TRBD2 identical over 13 bases. CDR1 and CDR2 (germline): MNHNS, SASEGT. Trimming removed 10 bases from V and 9 bases from J; junction bases left unmatched: 9. The CDR3 is made up of 14 amino acids. CDR3 coding DNA: TGTGCCACCTCCCGGACTAGCGGGGGTGGTGAGCAGTTCTTC. Translation: CATSRTSGGGEQFF.